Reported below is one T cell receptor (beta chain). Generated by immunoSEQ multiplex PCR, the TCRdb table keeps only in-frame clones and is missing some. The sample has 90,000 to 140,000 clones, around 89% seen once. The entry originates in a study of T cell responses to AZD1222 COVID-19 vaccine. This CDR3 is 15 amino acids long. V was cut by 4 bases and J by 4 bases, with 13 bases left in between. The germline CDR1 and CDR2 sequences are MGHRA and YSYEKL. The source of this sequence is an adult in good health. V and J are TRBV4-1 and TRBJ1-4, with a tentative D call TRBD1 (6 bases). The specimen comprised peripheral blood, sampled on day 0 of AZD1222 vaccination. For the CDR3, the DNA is TGCGCCAGCAGCCGAAACAGGGACGTTAATGAAAAACTGTTTTTT. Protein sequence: CASSRNRDVNEKLFF.